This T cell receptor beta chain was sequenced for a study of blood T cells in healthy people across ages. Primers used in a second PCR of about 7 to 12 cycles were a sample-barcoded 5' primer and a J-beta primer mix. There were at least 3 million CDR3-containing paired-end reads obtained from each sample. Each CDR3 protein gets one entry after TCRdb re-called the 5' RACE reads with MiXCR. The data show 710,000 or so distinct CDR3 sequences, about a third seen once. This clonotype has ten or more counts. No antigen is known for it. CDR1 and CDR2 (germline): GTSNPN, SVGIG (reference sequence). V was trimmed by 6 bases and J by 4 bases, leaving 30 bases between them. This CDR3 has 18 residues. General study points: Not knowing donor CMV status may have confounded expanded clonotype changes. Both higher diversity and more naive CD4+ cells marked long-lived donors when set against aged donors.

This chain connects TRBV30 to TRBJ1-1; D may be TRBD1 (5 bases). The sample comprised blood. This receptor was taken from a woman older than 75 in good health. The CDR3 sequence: CACREGVLGTQVSTEAFF. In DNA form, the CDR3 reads TGTGCCTGTCGAGAAGGGGTACTCGGGACCCAGGTTAGCACTGAAGCTTTCTTT. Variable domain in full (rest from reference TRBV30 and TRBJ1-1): SQTIHQWPATLVQPVGSPLSLECTVEGTSNPNLYWYRQAAGRGLQLLFYSVGIGQISSEVPQNLSASRPQDRQFILSSKKLLLSDSGFYLCACREGVLGTQVSTEAFFGQGTRLTVV.